This T cell receptor (beta chain) derives from a study of blood T cell repertoires in COVID-19. Study information: Donors in the United States, Italy and Spain gave samples during acute or convalescent COVID-19. T cells, B-cell-depleted T cells, or PBMCs provided the cDNA or gDNA that served as material.

This CDR3 spans 12 amino acids. Trimming left V 4 bases short and J 3 bases short, with 10 bases between. Germline CDR1 and CDR2: SQVTM and ANQGSEA. This clone has just one count. Assay: immunoSEQ multiplex PCR; the TCRdb copy retains only in-frame clones and omits some. The table records more than 70,000 clones, roughly 80% of them present only once. Sequences were obtained from peripheral blood. J is TRBJ2-7 and V is TRBV29-1; D may be TRBD2 (5 bases). The receptor was isolated from a woman in her 70s with acute or convalescent COVID-19. The DNA of the CDR3 is TGCAGCGTTGGAAAGGCGGGCTACGAGCAGTACTTC. Amino acids: CSVGKAGYEQYF.